Given below is one T cell receptor (beta chain) in context. Its recognized antigen is unknown. Base qualities are not provided; no much larger clone lies one nucleotide away. This entry comes from a study of cytomegalovirus exposure and HLA in healthy donors (TCRdb year 2017). With regard to the full study: According to an earlier analysis of 587 of the donors, about 179 million T cells yielded roughly 100 million unique TCR beta sequences and about 280 Gb of sequence data. In the later analysis, no new phenotypic data were used to find candidate immune exposures; instead, reliance was placed on TCR beta sequences and their occurrence across donors. In addition to the first cohort of roughly 670 subjects, a separate validation cohort of 120 different subjects was used. An early release covering around 630 HLA-typed donors comprised about 300 gigabases of sequencing data and around 80 million unique TCR sequences. To predict cytomegalovirus infection status, the study combined high-throughput TCR immunosequencing, statistical association of individual TCRs with disease status, and machine learning. Across approximately 400 genotyped donors of the cohort, an average of about 240,000 unique TCR beta nucleotide sequences per donor were sequenced, and roughly 20% of those sequences were non-productive. In an earlier analysis of 500 to 650 of the donors, high-throughput TCR beta sequencing was used to judge whether each TCR beta V gene segment behaved as functional or pseudogenic. HLA typing included class I and class II loci at four-digit resolution. A handful of DR-DQ haplotypes were treated as single units for association and clustering because of strong linkage in the cohort. Of the 350 to 400 genotyped donors, around 81% fell in the genetic ancestry cluster associated with self-reported Caucasian donors. A later analysis re-analyzed previously published TCR beta repertoires from 666 donors and added high-resolution HLA genotyping to study TCR occurrence patterns. The aim of the study was to test whether cataloging public T cell receptors could identify signatures of past pathogen exposure. A later genetic analysis used genome-wide SNP genotypes for about three fifths of the 666 donors, treating that subset as a discovery cohort. Every repertoire in the discovery cohort had been generated on one and the same sequencing platform. The study used immunosequencing to profile the T cell repertoires of approximately 630 subjects and linked those repertoires to cytomegalovirus serostatus. Typing coverage varied by locus: roughly 629-640 donors for A, B, C, DRB1 and DQB1; approximately 520 for DQA1; over 600 for DPA1; under 490 for DPB1. Donor age, sex, ethnicity and CMV serostatus were collected together with the repertoire data.

The cohort comprised around 700 healthy bone marrow donors. Cohort members were all nominally healthy when sampled, although unrecorded immune exposures were likely present. The donor was CMV seronegative and belonged to the group of 352 seronegative cohort members. A peripheral blood sample was provided by each donor, and peripheral blood mononuclear cells were used for TCR beta sequencing. The Qiagen DNeasy Blood Extraction Kit was used to extract genomic DNA from the blood cell samples. Trimming takes 0 bases off V and 1 base off J; junction bases not matched to a gene: 3. The germline V gene gives CDR1 as MNHEY and CDR2 as SVGAGI. From the cysteine through the phenylalanine, the CDR3 covers 16 amino acids. The kept DNA is CDR3 alone, 48 bases in frame from the first base. What the study reported, not specific to this receptor: A later genetic analysis associated a missense DCLRE1C variant with V-gene and J-gene trimming of TCR beta chains, and an independent cohort replicated the association. According to a later analysis, most CMV-associated TCR beta chains appeared to be HLA-restricted, and the HLA associations seemed to be driven largely by CMV exposure. Because some donors lacked HLA typing at each locus, the association tests relied only on the typed subset. A later analysis associated about 16,000 TCR beta sequences with specific HLA alleles at a false discovery rate of 0.05. An earlier analysis of around 540 of the donors showed that most TCR beta V segments appeared in productive rearrangements either about 87% or about 30% of the time, which broadly matched IMGT annotations. A cluster of highly shared sequence variants was judged likely to represent a technical artifact of the sequencing pipeline. In a later analysis, HLA-associated TCR beta chains were found to be more clonally expanded and to have lower generation probabilities than equally common non-associated chains. Across donors, most TCR sequences were observed very rarely, whereas some public TCRs were present in many individuals. Because counts were too low, seventeen rarely observed V segments, including chromosome 9 orphons, were excluded from the earlier analysis of a few hundred of the donors. According to a later genetic analysis, donors in an Asian-associated ancestry cluster had fewer N-insertions in productive TCRs than the approximately 630-donor mean. The presence/absence analyses assumed that sequencing depth was roughly uniform across donors, and that assumption may not be true. The authors suggested that the approach could potentially be extended to other disease states and immunological phenotypes. A later analysis reported that several top co-occurrence clusters appeared linked to parvovirus B19, influenza, CMV and Epstein-Barr virus. In both the original and validation cohorts, the classifier was reported to diagnose cytomegalovirus status with high specificity and sensitivity. A further reported finding was that TCR beta sequences accurately predicted the HLA-A and HLA-B alleles for most subjects in the first cohort. Assigning TCR associations to individual alleles was difficult when HLA alleles, especially DR and DQ, strongly co-occurred. Correlated functional status among segregating V segments might reflect linkage disequilibrium, but an unknown experimental factor could not be ruled out. In the study, some 180 TCR beta chains were listed as associated with cytomegalovirus. This cohort had only TCR beta chains sequenced, and the lack of alpha or paired-chain data limited which features could be detected. Three of the identified cytomegalovirus-associated TCR beta chains were confirmed in vitro to be specific for cytomegalovirus antigens. The 87-base-pair reads could not distinguish some IMGT-functional V segments, including TRBV6-2 and TRBV6-3, so those segments were excluded. CMV serostatus was the only immune exposure information available for the cohort. In a later analysis, the rate of TCR association differed among HLA loci, with DRB1 alleles having the most associated TCRs and HLA-C alleles having the fewest.

Receptor libraries were prepared by the immunoSEQ multiplex PCR assay. For the multiplex PCR, a mixture combining 60 forward primers for TCR Vbeta segments and 13 reverse primers for TCR Jbeta segments was used. The CDR3 region of rearranged TCR beta genes was amplified from genomic DNA with a multiplex PCR assay. The amplified TCR beta libraries were sequenced on the Illumina HiSeq System as 87-base-pair reads. In the authors' own workflow: In a later analysis, tens of millions of unique TCR beta chains were counted across the approximately 620 repertoires, and approximately 11 million of these chains were shared by at least two donors. To remove PCR and sequencing errors, raw reads were error-corrected and collapsed into unique sequences using a nearest-neighbor algorithm that merged closely related sequences. To assign V, D and J gene segments, CDR3 sequences were aligned to IMGT reference sequences. For a sequence to be retained, at least a six-nucleotide match to both a V gene segment and a J gene segment was required. Rearrangements were classified as productive when the CDR3 lacked stop codons and remained in frame with V and J, and all other rearrangements were classified as non-productive. CDR3 was defined by IMGT convention, running from the second conserved V-encoded cysteine to the conserved J-encoded phenylalanine. The earlier analysis of some 580 of the donors excluded any sequence lacking an unambiguous match to a single V gene segment. In an earlier analysis of around 600 of the donors, V segments were called functional above 56.7% productive rearrangements and were called segregating when the between-donor standard deviation exceeded 5%. A statistical classification framework was built for diagnosing cytomegalovirus status from the catalog of TCR beta chain sequences. In a later analysis, TCR nucleotide sequences were compared against IMGT/GENE-DB human TR gene sequences so that V and J genes could be assigned. The TCRdist pipeline was used in a later analysis to assign CDR3 sequences and most-parsimonious VDJ recombination scenarios. In a later analysis, every TCR beta chain was defined by the combination of its CDR3 amino acid sequence and its V-gene family, and reads without a unique V-gene family were dropped. In a later analysis, several hundred highly shared, low-generation-probability nucleotide sequences were removed to address suspected cross-contamination and a sequencing artifact. For each public chain, a later analysis derived a clonal expansion index from normalized ranks of inferred template counts within each repertoire. In a later analysis, generation probabilities were computed using a VDJ recombination model fitted to out-of-frame rearrangements, and the results were checked against IGoR. In a later analysis, TCR-TCR, TCR-HLA and TCR-CMV co-occurrence was scored with hypergeometric tests, and a repertoire-size bias correction was applied to TCR pairs. False discovery rates were estimated in a later analysis by permuting HLA or CMV assignments 20 times. A later analysis grouped co-occurring TCRs with DBSCAN, adding TCRdist sequence similarity when clustering within HLA-allele-positive subsets. Co-occurrence clustering excluded repertoires with fewer than 30,000 or more than 120,000 public chains, plus five with anomalous nucleotide sharing. This immuneACCESS table, as held by TCRdb, lists in-frame sequences with V and J called but not all clones. Of the missing ones, under half trace to an unresolved V gene in checked studies; the others have no known cause. The V and J calls and the clone size are those of that table, but D and trimming were determined from the DNA. The sample records over 200,000 clones, roughly 79% of which are singletons. The ten largest clones represent roughly 0.58% of the sample.

The rearrangement combines TRBV6-5 with TRBJ2-4, and 7 bases in between align with TRBD1. This TCR was recovered from a woman aged 40 to 55 in good health and CMV-seronegative. Sequenced: PBMCs. The CDR3 protein: CASSYSKGGAKNIQYF. The sequenced DNA: TGTGCCAGCAGTTACTCGAAAGGGGGCGCCAAAAACATTCAGTACTTC.